The 13 T cell receptor beta chains reported below all come from one sample, sequenced in a study of cytomegalovirus exposure and HLA in healthy donors. Using immunoSEQ multiplex PCR, the repertoire was profiled, and TCRdb retains in-frame clones only, with some absent. In the table there are about 150,000 clones, roughly nine tenths of which are singletons. Sequencing used PBMCs. The receptors derive from a woman under 30 in good health and CMV-seropositive.

The J gene is TRBJ1-2, the V gene TRBV28; 7 nucleotides match TRBD1. The CDR3 extends over 16 amino acids. Germline CDR1 and CDR2: MDHEN and SYDVKM. Unmatched junction bases numbered 13, after V lost 4 bases and J lost 5 bases. In DNA, the CDR3 is TGTGCCAGCAGTTCGGGACAGAGATCCAGGGGGTATGGCTACACCTTC. Its translation: CASSSGQRSRGYGYTF.

The J gene is TRBJ1-1, the V gene TRBV6-4; TRBD1 matches at 7 bases. The CDR3 sequence is 12 residues long. The junction had 2 bases not matched to a gene; V was cut back by 0 bases and J by 10 bases. Germline CDR1 and CDR2: MRHNA and SNTAGT. CDR3 sequence reads: CASSDSGGLAFF. CDR3 nucleotide sequence: TGTGCCAGCAGTGACTCAGGGGGCTTAGCTTTCTTT.

The chain uses TRBV5-6 and TRBJ1-1, with D perhaps TRBD1 (6 bases). V lost 3 bases, J lost 4 bases, and 16 bases lay in between. This CDR3 spans 15 amino acids. The germline CDR1 and CDR2 sequences are SGHDT and YYEEEE. CDR3 in DNA: TGTGCCAGCAGCTCTAACCCCCAGGGGTCCACTGAAGCTTTCTTT. Protein: CASSSNPQGSTEAFF. Complete variable domain (other parts from reference TRBV5-6 and TRBJ1-1): DAGVTQSPTHLIKTRGQQVTLRCSPKSGHDTVSWYQQALGQGPQFIFQYYEEEERQRGNFPDRFSGHQFPNYSSELNVNALLLGDSALYLCASSSNPQGSTEAFFGQGTRLTVV.

The rearrangement uses TRBV7-6 and TRBJ1-5; a weak D match, TRBD1 (5 bases). The CDR3 contains 13 residues. Germline values: CDR1 SGHVS, CDR2 FNYEAQ. V dropped 5 bases and J dropped 7 bases, with 12 bases sitting between them. CDR3 nucleotides: TGTGCCAGCAGCCCCAGGGTGGGGCAGCCCCAGCATTTT. Amino acids: CASSPRVGQPQHF.

The chain is built from TRBV7-2 and TRBJ1-2; 8 bases map to TRBD1. V shed 7 bases and J 4 bases; nucleotides not matched to a gene: 5. CDR1 is SGHTA, CDR2 FQGNSA, per germline. This CDR3 contains 13 residues. The chain's CDR3 is CASTFDRGYGYTF. In DNA, the CDR3 is TGTGCCAGCACCTTTGACAGGGGCTATGGCTACACCTTC.

This clone has just a few counts. V gene TRBV7-3 combines with J gene TRBJ2-7; D perhaps matches TRBD2 (5 bases). The CDR3 length is 15 residues. From germline, CDR1 is SGHTA and CDR2 FQGTGA. V lost 2 bases and J 5 bases, leaving 16 bases between the germline ends. The CDR3 nucleotides read TGTGCCAGCAGCTTATCCCCCTCTCCGAGGGACGAGCAGTACTTC. Its protein product is CASSLSPSPRDEQYF. Together with reference TRBV7-3 and TRBJ2-7, the CDR3 gives the full variable domain: GAGVSQTPSNKVTEKGKYVELRCDPISGHTALYWYRQSLGQGPEFLIYFQGTGAADDSGLPNDRFFAVRPEGSVSTLKIQRTERGDSAVYLCASSLSPSPRDEQYFGPGTRLTVT.

V gene TRBV5-6 combines with J gene TRBJ1-4; 9 bases fit TRBD1. This CDR3 region has 14 residues. The trim removed 6 bases at V and 5 bases at J, leaving 5 bases unmatched. The V gene's germline CDR1 is SGHDT and CDR2 YYEEEE. CDR3 bases: TGTGCCAGCAAGCAACAGGGGGCGAATGAAAAACTGTTTTTT. As protein: CASKQQGANEKLFF.

The V gene is TRBV7-9, the J gene TRBJ2-2, with 15 bases that match TRBD2. Unmatched junction bases numbered 6, after V lost 4 bases and J lost 6 bases. CDR1 and CDR2 (germline): SEHNR, FQNEAQ (reference sequence). This CDR3 comprises 17 residues. This chain's CDR3 is CASSSGLAGGPSGELFF. DNA for the CDR3: TGTGCCAGCAGCTCGGGACTAGCGGGGGGCCCTTCCGGGGAGCTGTTTTTT.

The rearrangement joins TRBV27 to TRBJ1-4; no definite D call. CDR3 length equals 16 residues. Germline V gene data show CDR1 as MNHEY and CDR2 as SMNVEV (reference sequence). V was trimmed by 6 bases and J by 4 bases, leaving 18 bases between them. The DNA for the CDR3 is TGTGCCAGCAGCTTCGGGTCAGCTTCCCTTAATGAAAAACTGTTTTTT. This codes for CASSFGSASLNEKLFF.

V gene TRBV6-6 combines with J gene TRBJ2-7, with D tentatively TRBD1 (5 bases). V was pared by 7 bases and J by 1 base, with 14 bases between. CDR1 and CDR2 from the germline V gene are MNHNY and SVGAGI (reference sequence). This CDR3 region has 14 residues. CDR3 amino acids: CASKAGMGSYEQYF. CDR3 sequence (DNA): TGTGCCAGCAAAGCAGGGATGGGGTCCTACGAGCAGTACTTC.

V gene TRBV10-1 combines with J gene TRBJ2-1; the match to TRBD1 covers 7 bases. The CDR3 covers 15 residues. Unmatched junction bases numbered 7, after V lost 3 bases and J lost 5 bases. Germline assignment: CDR1 WNHNN and CDR2 SYGVQD (reference sequence). The DNA for the CDR3 is TGCGCCAGCAGTGAAGGACAGGAGATTGACAATGAGCAGTTCTTC. It codes for CASSEGQEIDNEQFF.

V usage is TRBV28 and J usage is TRBJ2-2; perhaps TRBD1 as D (5 bases). The CDR3 is 13 residues long. CDR1 and CDR2 (germline): MDHEN, SYDVKM. V gave up 7 bases and J gave up 2 bases, with 8 bases separating them. The CDR3 bases are TGTGCCAGCACGACAGTTAACACCGGGGAGCTGTTTTTT. Translation gives CASTTVNTGELFF.

In this sample, this clone turned up a few times. The chain is built from TRBV5-1 and TRBJ2-5; D is ambiguous. The V end was cut by 4 bases, the J end by 5 bases, with 12 bases between. Germline lookup yields CDR1 SGHRS and CDR2 YFSETQ. The CDR3 spans 13 residues. CDR3 DNA sequence: TGCGCCAGCAGCCCCTGGTCTGAGGAGACCCAGTACTTC. Protein product: CASSPWSEETQYF. Drawing the rest from reference TRBV5-1 and TRBJ2-5, the complete variable domain is KAGVTQTPRYLIKTRGQQVTLSCSPISGHRSVSWYQQTPGQGLQFLFEYFSETQRNKGNFPGRFSGRQFSNSRSEMNVSTLELGDSALYLCASSPWSEETQYFGPGTRLLVL.